This T cell receptor beta chain was recovered during a study of blood T cell repertoires in COVID-19. Study-level background: Sources were T cells, B-cell-depleted T cells, or PBMCs; the material itself was cDNA or gDNA.

This table comes from immunoSEQ multiplex PCR, and its TCRdb copy is limited to in-frame clones, with some not included. Of hundreds of thousands of clones detected, approximately 80% appear once; the ten largest clones hold around 3.7%. This CDR3 is built from 16 residues. The trim removed 3 bases at V and 2 bases at J, leaving 7 bases unmatched. CDR1 and CDR2 (germline): LGHDT, YNNKEL (reference sequence). The V call is TRBV3-1 (or the pseudogene TRBV3-2), the J call TRBJ1-5; 7 bases agree with TRBD1. Sequencing was done on a sample of peripheral blood. The clonotype originates from a woman aged 50 to 65 with active or convalescent COVID-19. CDR3 amino acids: CASSQTGGQGNQPQHF. The DNA for the CDR3 is TGTGCCAGCAGCCAGACCGGAGGACAGGGCAATCAGCCCCAGCATTTT.